The 4 T cell receptor beta chains listed next were all sequenced from one sample in a study of Graves' ophthalmopathy and Graves' hyperthyroidism. RNA transcripts provided the template for amplifying TCR beta CDR3 regions. HTBI primers were used in a first-round RT-PCR, which preceded a second-round multiplex PCR. TCRdb independently ran MiXCR on the multiplex PCR reads; one entry per CDR3 protein. The data show 350,000 or so distinct CDR3 sequences, roughly a sixth seen once. The sequenced material came from peripheral blood. Receptors were obtained from an adult man with Graves' ophthalmopathy.

This clonotype was found many times. The rearrangement joins TRBV12-3 or TRBV12-4 to TRBJ2-5, with unresolved D. V gave up 0 bases and J gave up 4 bases, with 15 bases separating them. This CDR3 has 16 residues. The CDR3: CASSLARSGDVETQYF. DNA of the CDR3: TGTGCCAGCAGTTTAGCTCGTTCGGGCGACGTAGAGACCCAGTACTTC.

The chain recombines TRBV6-1 with TRBJ2-5, with 10 bases that match TRBD1. V shed 4 bases, J shed 7 bases, and the junction held 6 bases outside the gene matches. This CDR3 region has 14 residues. In germline, CDR1 is MNHNS, CDR2 SASEGT. The CDR3 loop reads CASSGDRGTVTQYF. Written as DNA, the CDR3 is TGTGCCAGCAGTGGGGACAGGGGAACAGTGACCCAGTACTTC.

This clonotype was detected ten times or more. This sequence may be a read error, since a much larger clone differs from it by one base. The chain has TRBV15 and TRBJ1-1, with D unresolved. CDR3 length: 15 residues. Germline CDR1 is LNHNV and CDR2 is YYDKDF (reference sequence). For the CDR3, the DNA is TGTGCCACCAGCAACCCTAAAAAGGAAGTCGCTGAAGCTTCCTTT. Amino acids: CATSNPKKEVAEASF.

At least ten counts were recorded for this clonotype. At one end, the junction sequence differs from germline, possibly due to a read error. The chain recombines TRBV7-7 with TRBJ2-5; 9 bases line up with TRBD1. The germline CDR1 and CDR2 sequences are SSHAT and FNYEAQ (reference sequence). The CDR3 runs 14 residues. The CDR3 DNA reads TGTGCTAGCAGCCTCGGGACAGGGATCGAGACCCAGTACTTC. This translates into CASSLGTGIETQYF.